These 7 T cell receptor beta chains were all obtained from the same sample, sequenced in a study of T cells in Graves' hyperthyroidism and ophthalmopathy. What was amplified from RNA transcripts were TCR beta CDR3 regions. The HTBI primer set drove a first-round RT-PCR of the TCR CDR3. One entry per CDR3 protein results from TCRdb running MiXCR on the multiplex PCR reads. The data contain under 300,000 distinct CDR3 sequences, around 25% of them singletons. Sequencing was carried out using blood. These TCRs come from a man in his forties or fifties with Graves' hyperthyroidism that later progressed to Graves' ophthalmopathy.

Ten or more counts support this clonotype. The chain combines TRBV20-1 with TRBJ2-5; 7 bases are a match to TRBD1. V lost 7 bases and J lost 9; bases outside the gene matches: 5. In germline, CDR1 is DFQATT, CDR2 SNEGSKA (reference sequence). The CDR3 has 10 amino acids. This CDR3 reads CSGDRDPQYF. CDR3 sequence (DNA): TGCAGTGGAGACAGGGATCCCCAGTACTTC.

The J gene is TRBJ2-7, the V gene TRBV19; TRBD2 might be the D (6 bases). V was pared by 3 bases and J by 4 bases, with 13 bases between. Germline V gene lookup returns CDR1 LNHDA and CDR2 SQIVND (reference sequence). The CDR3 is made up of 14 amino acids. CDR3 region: CASSIQSGLYEQYF. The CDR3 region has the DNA TGTGCCAGTAGTATTCAAAGCGGGTTGTACGAGCAGTACTTC. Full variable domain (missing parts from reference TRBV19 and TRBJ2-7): DGGITQSPKYLFRKEGQNVTLSCEQNLNHDAMYWYRQDPGQGLRLIYYSQIVNDFQKGDIAEGYSVSREKKESFPLTVTSAQKNPTAFYLCASSIQSGLYEQYFGPGTRLTVT.

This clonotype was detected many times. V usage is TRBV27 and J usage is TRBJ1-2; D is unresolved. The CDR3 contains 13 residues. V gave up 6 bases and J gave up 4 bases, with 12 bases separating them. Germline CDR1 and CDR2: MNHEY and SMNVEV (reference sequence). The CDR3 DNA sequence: TGTGCCAGCAGCCCAACCAGAACCTATGGCTACACCTTC. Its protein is CASSPTRTYGYTF.

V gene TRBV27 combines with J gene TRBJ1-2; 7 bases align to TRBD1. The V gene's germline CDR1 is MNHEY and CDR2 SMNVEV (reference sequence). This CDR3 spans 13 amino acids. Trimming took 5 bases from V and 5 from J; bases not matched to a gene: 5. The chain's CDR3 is CASSTPGGYGYTF. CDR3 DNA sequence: TGTGCCAGCAGTACTCCAGGGGGTTATGGCTACACCTTC.

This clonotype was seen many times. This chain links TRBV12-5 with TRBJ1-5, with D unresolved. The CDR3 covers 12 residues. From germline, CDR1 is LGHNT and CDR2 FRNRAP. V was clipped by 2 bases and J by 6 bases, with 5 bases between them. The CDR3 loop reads CASGLYIQPQHF. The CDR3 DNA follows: TGTGCTAGTGGTTTGTATATTCAGCCCCAGCATTTT.

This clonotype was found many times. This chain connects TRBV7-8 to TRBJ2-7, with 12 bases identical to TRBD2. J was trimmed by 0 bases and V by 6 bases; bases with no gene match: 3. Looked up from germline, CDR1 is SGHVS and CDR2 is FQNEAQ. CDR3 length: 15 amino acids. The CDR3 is CASRALAGGSYEQYF. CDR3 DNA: TGTGCCAGCAGAGCACTAGCGGGGGGCTCCTACGAGCAGTACTTC.

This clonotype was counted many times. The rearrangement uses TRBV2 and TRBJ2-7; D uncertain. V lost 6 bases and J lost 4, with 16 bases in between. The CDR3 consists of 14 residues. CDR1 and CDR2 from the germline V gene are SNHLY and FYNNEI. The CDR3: CASRPSGPRYEQYF. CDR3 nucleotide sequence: TGTGCCAGCAGGCCATCCGGACCAAGATACGAGCAGTACTTC.